These 15 T cell receptor beta chains were sequenced from one sample in a study of blood T cell repertoires in COVID-19. Assay used: immunoSEQ multiplex PCR; TCRdb lists only in-frame clones, some missing. This sample has around 50,000 clones, with 80% to 85% found just once. What was sequenced was peripheral blood. These TCRs come from a man between 65 and 80 years old with acute or convalescent COVID-19.

V and J are TRBV4-2 and TRBJ1-4; the D is unclear. Trimming took off 8 bases at V and 4 bases at J, with 17 bases between the two ends. The CDR3 spans 15 residues. Germline V gene sequence: CDR1 LGHNA, CDR2 YNFKEQ. The CDR3 DNA reads TGTGCCAGCTTCTCACGGGAGTCGGGTAATGAAAAACTGTTTTTT. Protein product: CASFSRESGNEKLFF.

The chain couples TRBV29-1 to TRBJ2-3; possible D gene TRBD2, 6 bases. Germline V lookup: CDR1 SQVTM, CDR2 ANQGSEA. V lost 7 bases and J lost 6, with 14 bases in between. The CDR3 is made up of 12 amino acids. CDR3 DNA sequence: TGCAGCGCCACCCTAGCGACGGATACGCAGTATTTT. It codes for CSATLATDTQYF.

The V call is TRBV7-2, the J call TRBJ2-7; TRBD1 agrees at 7 bases. This CDR3 is built from 15 residues. J gave up 0 bases and V 4 bases, and 6 bases lay outside the gene matches. Germline V gene data show CDR1 as SGHTA and CDR2 as FQGNSA. CDR3 residues: CASSYGTALSYEQYF. The CDR3 bases are TGTGCCAGCAGCTACGGGACAGCCCTCTCCTACGAGCAGTACTTC.

A note on this clone: At one of its ends the junction is not consistent with the germline gene, which may arise from a read error. The chain combines TRBV30 with TRBJ2-1; possibly TRBD2 for D (6 bases). The germline V gene has CDR1 GTSNPN and CDR2 SVGIG (reference sequence). The CDR3 has 13 amino acids. The CDR3 nucleotides read TGTGCCTGGAGCCGGGACTCCAACAATGAGCAGTTCTTC. Translated: CAWSRDSNNEQFF.

V and J are TRBV7-6 and TRBJ1-5; D remains ambiguous. The germline V gene encodes CDR1 SGHVS and CDR2 FNYEAQ. V shed 2 bases and J shed 7 bases, with 9 bases lying between them. The CDR3 has 13 residues. This CDR3 is CASSLSSVQPQHF. The CDR3 region has the DNA TGTGCCAGCAGCTTATCTAGCGTACAGCCCCAGCATTTT.

This sequence joins TRBV19 and TRBJ1-2; D ambiguous. There are 12 residues in the CDR3. Germline assignment: CDR1 LNHDA and CDR2 SQIVND (reference sequence). V was clipped by 4 bases and J by 8 bases, with 11 bases between them. CDR3 nucleotides: TGTGCCAGTAGTACCAACAGCCGCGGCTACACCTTC. Its protein is CASSTNSRGYTF. Drawing the rest from reference TRBV19 and TRBJ1-2, the complete variable domain is DGGITQSPKYLFRKEGQNVTLSCEQNLNHDAMYWYRQDPGQGLRLIYYSQIVNDFQKGDIAEGYSVSREKKESFPLTVTSAQKNPTAFYLCASSTNSRGYTFGSGTRLTVV.

V and J are TRBV7-8 and TRBJ2-1; TRBD2 aligns across 8 bases. The V segment lost 5 bases and the J segment 3 bases; nucleotides outside the gene matches: 9. The CDR3 has 16 residues. Germline CDR1 is SGHVS and CDR2 is FQNEAQ. The CDR3 nucleotides read TGTGCCAGCAGCGCCGCCCCGGCGGGGGGCTACAATGAGCAGTTCTTC. Protein: CASSAAPAGGYNEQFF.

The rearrangement joins TRBV28 to TRBJ2-7; 7 bases are shared with TRBD2. J lost 6 bases, V lost 5 bases, and 7 bases had no gene match. The CDR3 has 13 residues. Germline V gives CDR1 MDHEN, CDR2 SYDVKM. The CDR3 DNA is TGTGCCAGCAGTGGCGGGAGTGGGGTCGAGCAGTACTTC. Its protein product is CASSGGSGVEQYF.

J is TRBJ2-1 and V is TRBV9; D is uncertain. The V gene lost 0 bases and the J gene lost 7 bases, with 14 bases spanning the gap. CDR3 size: 15 residues. Germline lookup yields CDR1 SGDLS and CDR2 YYNGEE. This CDR3 is CASSVGLFASNEQFF. CDR3 sequence (DNA): TGTGCCAGCAGCGTAGGCCTATTCGCTTCGAATGAGCAGTTCTTC.

Here the CDR3 reads CASSTTGGATYGYTF. The CDR3, as DNA: TGTGCCAGTAGTACAACAGGGGGCGCGACCTATGGCTACACCTTC. The chain carries TRBV19 and TRBJ1-2; 9 bases agree with TRBD1. The junction had 7 bases not matched to a gene; V was cut back by 4 bases and J by 4 bases. The length of the CDR3 is 15 residues. Germline V gene sequence: CDR1 LNHDA, CDR2 SQIVND (reference sequence).

The J gene is TRBJ2-2, the V gene TRBV5-1; D perhaps matches TRBD2 (7 bases). CDR1 is SGHRS and CDR2 is YFSETQ in the germline V gene. Between the trimmed V and J ends, which lost 0 bases and 4 bases, there was a span of 13 bases. This CDR3 is 16 amino acids long. The CDR3 loop reads CASSLVAGAATGELFF. The CDR3 nucleotides are TGCGCCAGCAGCTTGGTCGCGGGGGCGGCCACCGGGGAGCTGTTTTTT.

The chain has TRBV15 and TRBJ1-2; D unresolved. Germline V CDR1 and CDR2: LNHNV, YYDKDF (reference sequence). This CDR3 contains 16 residues. V was clipped by 0 bases and J by 1 base, with 12 bases between them. CDR3 nucleotides: TGTGCCACCAGCAGAGATTTAAGTGAGGGTAACTATGGCTACACCTTC. This sequence encodes CATSRDLSEGNYGYTF.

The chain is built from TRBV30 and TRBJ1-6, with a weak D call TRBD1 (5 bases). This CDR3 spans 17 amino acids. The V end lost 1 base, the J end lost 5 bases, and 18 bases lay between the germline ends. CDR1 is GTSNPN, CDR2 SVGIG, per germline (reference sequence). CDR3 DNA: TGTGCCTGGAGTGGGGGCCTCGGGAGGGGCGATAATTCACCCCTCCACTTT. The encoded protein is CAWSGGLGRGDNSPLHF.

This clone was observed a single time. The V call is TRBV2, the J call TRBJ1-1, with D unresolved. The CDR3 length is 11 residues. V shed 4 bases and J shed 3 bases, with 3 bases lying between them. CDR1 SNHLY and CDR2 FYNNEI come from the germline V gene. CDR3 nucleotide sequence: TGTGCCAGCAGTGCATACACTGAAGCTTTCTTT. Translation gives CASSAYTEAFF.

V and J are TRBV12-3 or TRBV12-4 and TRBJ2-3; TRBD2 is a possible D gene (6 bases). This CDR3 comprises 13 residues. V was cut by 5 bases and J by 8 bases, with 14 bases left in between. In DNA form, the CDR3 reads TGTGCCAGCAGTACCCGGGACTTCGGTACGCAGTATTTT. Translating gives CASSTRDFGTQYF.